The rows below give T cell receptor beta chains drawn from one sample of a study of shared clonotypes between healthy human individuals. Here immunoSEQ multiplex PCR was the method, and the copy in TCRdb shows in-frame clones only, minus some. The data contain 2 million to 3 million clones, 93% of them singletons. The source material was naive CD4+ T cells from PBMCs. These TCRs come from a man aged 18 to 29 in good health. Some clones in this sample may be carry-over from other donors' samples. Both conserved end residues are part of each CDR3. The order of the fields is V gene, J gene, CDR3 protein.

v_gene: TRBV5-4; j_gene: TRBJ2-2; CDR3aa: CASSFDSGELFF
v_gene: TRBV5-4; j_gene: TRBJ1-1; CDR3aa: CASSLDRGNIAEAFF
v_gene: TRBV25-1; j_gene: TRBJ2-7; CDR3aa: CASSELEGTGSVEQYF
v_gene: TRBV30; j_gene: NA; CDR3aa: CASYRGRDEQYF
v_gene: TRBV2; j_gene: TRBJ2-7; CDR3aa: CASLRWARSYEQYF
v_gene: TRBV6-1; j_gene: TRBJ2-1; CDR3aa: CASSETGGLGYNEQFF
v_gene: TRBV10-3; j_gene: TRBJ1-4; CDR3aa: CAISVGRGLTNEKLFF
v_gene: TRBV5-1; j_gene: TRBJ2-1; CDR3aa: CASSLVATSGNEQFF
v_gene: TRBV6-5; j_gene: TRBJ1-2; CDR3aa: CASRGADYGYTF
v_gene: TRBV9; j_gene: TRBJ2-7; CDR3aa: CASSPGYSLYEQYF
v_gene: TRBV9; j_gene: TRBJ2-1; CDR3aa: CASTVTSGSDEQFF
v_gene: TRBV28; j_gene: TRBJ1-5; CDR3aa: CASRIRVGQGGRQPQHF
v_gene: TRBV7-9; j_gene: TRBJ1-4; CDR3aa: CASSSGQGARVEKLFF
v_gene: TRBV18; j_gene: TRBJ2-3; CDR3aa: CASSQIRRPSTDTQYF
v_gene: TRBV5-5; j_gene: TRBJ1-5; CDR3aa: CASAQGSYNQPQHF
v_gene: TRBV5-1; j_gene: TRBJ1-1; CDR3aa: CASGYGQGNTEAFF
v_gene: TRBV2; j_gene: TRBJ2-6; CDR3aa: CASSLFQAGSGANVLTF
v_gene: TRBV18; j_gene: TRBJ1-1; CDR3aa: CASSPVATVEAFF
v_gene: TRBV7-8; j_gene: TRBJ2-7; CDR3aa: CASSLQQGAGEQYF
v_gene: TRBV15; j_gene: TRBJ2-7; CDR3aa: CATSRDLKQGLSYEQYF
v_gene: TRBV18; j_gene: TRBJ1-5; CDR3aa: CASSPGQVGPSTLYSNQPQHF
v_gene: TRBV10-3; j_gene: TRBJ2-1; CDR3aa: CAINGPGNEQFF